Listed below are T cell receptor beta chains from one sample, sequenced in a study of shared clonotypes between healthy human individuals. Sequencing was performed with immunoSEQ multiplex PCR; in TCRdb, only in-frame clones are kept and a portion is missing. The sample holds some 1 million clones, more than 65% seen once. Source material: memory CD4+ T cells sorted from blood. Receptors were obtained from a man aged 18 to 30 in good health. Each CDR3 is given with its conserved first and last residue. A D gene is named only where the DNA matches it firmly. Not every row has a clone size; where given, it reads once, few, many or a size class.

.,TRBJ1-1,13,TRBV18,.,TGTGCCAGCTCCGAAGTCATGAGCACTGAAGCTTTCTTT,CASSEVMSTEAFF
.,TRBJ2-1,17,TRBV6-4,TRBD2,TGTGCCAGCAGCCGACAGCCGGGACTAGCGGGAGGCAATGAGCAGTTCTTC,CASSRQPGLAGGNEQFF
.,TRBJ2-7,16,TRBV18,TRBD1,TGTGCCAGCTCACCACCGATTGGACAGGGGGCTTACGAGCAGTACTTC,CASSPPIGQGAYEQYF
.,TRBJ1-1,16,TRBV5-1,.,TGCGCCAGCAGCTTGGTGGGGGGTGACATGAACACTGAAGCTTTCTTT,CASSLVGGDMNTEAFF
.,TRBJ1-6,15,TRBV21-1,.,TGTGCCAGCAGCAGACGGGACAGGGTAAATTCACCCCTCCACTTT,CASSRRDRVNSPLHF
.,TRBJ2-1,14,TRBV6-5,TRBD2,TGTGCCAGTAAGCGGGGGGGACCCTACAATGAGCAGTTCTTC,CASKRGGPYNEQFF
.,TRBJ1-5,15,TRBV10-2,.,TGCGCCAGCAGTGGGTTTCAGGGGCCTAATCAGCCCCAGCATTTT,CASSGFQGPNQPQHF
.,TRBJ2-2,15,TRBV5-1,.,TGCGCCAGCAGCTTGGAACTCGCCGGGGGTAGGGAGCTGTTTTTT,CASSLELAGGRELFF
.,TRBJ2-5,20,TRBV6-1,TRBD2,TGTGCCAGCAGTGAAGTCGTCCGTGCGGGAGCGGGGACGTTACAAGAGACCCAGTACTTC,CASSEVVRAGAGTLQETQYF
.,TRBJ1-2,12,TRBV7-9,.,TGTGCCAGCAGCTTCACAGGGTCTGGCTACACCTTC,CASSFTGSGYTF
.,TRBJ2-7,14,TRBV7-3,.,TGTGCCAGCAGCTTAACCGGAAAGGCCTACGAGCAGTACTTC,CASSLTGKAYEQYF
once,TRBJ2-1,14,TRBV27,TRBD2,TGTGCCACTGGGACTAGCGCTAAACCCAATGAGCAGTTCTTC,CATGTSAKPNEQFF
.,TRBJ1-6,13,TRBV28,.,TGTGCCAGCACCCTTGGGGGGAATTCACCCCTCCACTTT,CASTLGGNSPLHF
.,TRBJ2-3,17,TRBV9,TRBD2,TGTGCCAGCAGCCGAGGGAACAGCGGGGGGATCACAGATACGCAGTATTTT,CASSRGNSGGITDTQYF
.,TRBJ1-5,16,TRBV19,.,TGTGCCAGTACCGCCAAGGGGATGTGGAGCAATCAGCCCCAGCATTTT,CASTAKGMWSNQPQHF
few,TRBJ2-3,12,TRBV19,.,TGTGCCAGTAGTATGGTGGCAGATACGCAGTATTTT,CASSMVADTQYF
.,TRBJ2-1,14,TRBV2,TRBD2,TGTGCCAGCAGTGAAAACGCGGGAGGGAATGAGCAGTTCTTC,CASSENAGGNEQFF
many,TRBJ2-6,16,TRBV5-1,.,TGCGCCAGCAGCTTAGACGGGAACTCTGGGGCCAACGTCCTGACTTTC,CASSLDGNSGANVLTF
.,TRBJ2-1,16,TRBV10-2,TRBD2,TGCGCCAGCAGTGAGGGGGCTAGCGGGGGCAACAATGAGCAGTTCTTC,CASSEGASGGNNEQFF
many,TRBJ2-1,17,TRBV11-2,TRBD2,TGTGCCAGCAGCCCACGGTCTAGCGGGACCGTCTACAATGAGCAGTTCTTC,CASSPRSSGTVYNEQFF
.,TRBJ2-3,15,TRBV7-2,.,TGTGCCAGCAGCCCTATAGGGACCCCGGCAGATACGCAGTATTTT,CASSPIGTPADTQYF
.,TRBJ1-5,15,TRBV6-6,.,TGTGCCAGCAGTTACTCGGTCGTTAGCAATCAGCCCCAGCATTTT,CASSYSVVSNQPQHF
.,TRBJ1-1,15,TRBV6-5,.,TGTGCCAGCAGTTACGGACAGATATTGAACACTGAAGCTTTCTTT,CASSYGQILNTEAFF
.,TRBJ2-7,14,TRBV7-5,.,TGTGCCAGCAGCTACACGACAGGGGTCTACGAGCAGTACTTC,CASSYTTGVYEQYF
once,TRBJ2-2,13,TRBV5-4,.,TGTGCCAGCAGCGAGGGCCCGCGCGGGGAGCTGTTTTTT,CASSEGPRGELFF
.,TRBJ2-2,13,TRBV9,.,TGTGCCAGCAGCGCCCCGGCGGGCGGGGAGCTGTTTTTT,CASSAPAGGELFF
.,TRBJ2-3,11,TRBV20-1,.,TGCAGTGCTAAGATTGCAGATACGCAGTATTTT,CSAKIADTQYF
.,TRBJ2-5,13,TRBV9,.,TGTGCCAGCAGCGTAGATAGGGGAGAGACCCAGTACTTC,CASSVDRGETQYF
.,TRBJ2-5,15,TRBV7-3,.,TGTGCCAGCAGGCCTAAGGACAGCTACCAAGAGACCCAGTACTTC,CASRPKDSYQETQYF
many,TRBJ2-7,13,TRBV28,TRBD2,TGTGCCAGCAGTTCCGGGACTAGCTACGAGCAGTACTTC,CASSSGTSYEQYF